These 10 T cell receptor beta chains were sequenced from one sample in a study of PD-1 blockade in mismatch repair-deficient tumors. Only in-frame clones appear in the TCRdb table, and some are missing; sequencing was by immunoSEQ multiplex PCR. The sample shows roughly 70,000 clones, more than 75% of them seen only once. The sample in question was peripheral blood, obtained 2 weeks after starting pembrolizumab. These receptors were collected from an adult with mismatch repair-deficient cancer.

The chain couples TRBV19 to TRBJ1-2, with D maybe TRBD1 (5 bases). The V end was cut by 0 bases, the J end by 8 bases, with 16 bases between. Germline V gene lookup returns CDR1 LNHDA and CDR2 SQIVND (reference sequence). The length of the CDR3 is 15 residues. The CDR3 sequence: CASSIDPRTPSGYTF. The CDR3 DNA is TGTGCCAGTAGTATAGATCCCCGGACACCCTCAGGCTACACCTTC.

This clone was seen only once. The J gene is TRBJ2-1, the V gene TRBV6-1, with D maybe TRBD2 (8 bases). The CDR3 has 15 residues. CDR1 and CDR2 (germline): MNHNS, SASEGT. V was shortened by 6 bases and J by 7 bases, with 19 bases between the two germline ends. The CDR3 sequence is CASSPLAEGANEQFF. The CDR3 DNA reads TGTGCCAGCAGCCCACTAGCGGAGGGGGCTAATGAGCAGTTCTTC.

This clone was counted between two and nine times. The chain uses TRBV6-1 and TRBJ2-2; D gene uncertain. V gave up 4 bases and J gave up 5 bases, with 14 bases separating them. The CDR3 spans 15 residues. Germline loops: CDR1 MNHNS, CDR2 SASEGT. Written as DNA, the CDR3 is TGTGCCAGCAGTGTCTTCCAGCCTGGGACCGGGGAGCTGTTTTTT. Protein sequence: CASSVFQPGTGELFF.

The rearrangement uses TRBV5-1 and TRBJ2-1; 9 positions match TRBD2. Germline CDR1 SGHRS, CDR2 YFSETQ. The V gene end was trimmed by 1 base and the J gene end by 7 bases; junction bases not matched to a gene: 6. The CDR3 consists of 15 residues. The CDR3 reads CASSLKSSGKNEQFF. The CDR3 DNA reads TGCGCCAGCAGCTTGAAGTCTAGCGGGAAAAATGAGCAGTTCTTC.

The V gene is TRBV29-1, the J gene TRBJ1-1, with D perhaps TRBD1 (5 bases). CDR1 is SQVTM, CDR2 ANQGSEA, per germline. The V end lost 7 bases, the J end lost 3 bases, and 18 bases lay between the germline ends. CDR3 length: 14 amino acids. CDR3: CSACTAGEDTEAFF. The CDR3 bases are TGCAGCGCTTGTACTGCGGGGGAGGACACTGAAGCTTTCTTT.

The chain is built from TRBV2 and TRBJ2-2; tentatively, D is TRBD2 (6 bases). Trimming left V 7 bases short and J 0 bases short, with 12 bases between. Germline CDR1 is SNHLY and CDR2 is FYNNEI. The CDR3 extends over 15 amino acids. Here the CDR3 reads CASTKEGTNTGELFF. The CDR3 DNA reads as TGTGCCAGCACCAAGGAGGGAACGAACACCGGGGAGCTGTTTTTT.

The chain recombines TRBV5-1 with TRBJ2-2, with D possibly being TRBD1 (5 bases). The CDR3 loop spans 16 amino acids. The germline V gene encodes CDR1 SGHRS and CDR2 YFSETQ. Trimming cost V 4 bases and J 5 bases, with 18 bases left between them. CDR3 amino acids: CASSPRGTGRTGELFF. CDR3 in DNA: TGCGCCAGCAGCCCTCGAGGAACAGGACGGACCGGGGAGCTGTTTTTT. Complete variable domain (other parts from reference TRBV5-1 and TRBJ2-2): KAGVTQTPRYLIKTRGQQVTLSCSPISGHRSVSWYQQTPGQGLQFLFEYFSETQRNKGNFPGRFSGRQFSNSRSEMNVSTLELGDSALYLCASSPRGTGRTGELFFGEGSRLTVL.

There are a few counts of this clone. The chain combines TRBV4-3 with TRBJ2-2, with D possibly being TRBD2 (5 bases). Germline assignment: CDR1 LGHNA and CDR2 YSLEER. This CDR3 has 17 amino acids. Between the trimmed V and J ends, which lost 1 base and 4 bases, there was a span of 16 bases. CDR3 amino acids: CASSQGHVASSTGELFF. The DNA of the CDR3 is TGCGCCAGCAGCCAAGGGCACGTAGCGTCGAGCACCGGGGAGCTGTTTTTT.

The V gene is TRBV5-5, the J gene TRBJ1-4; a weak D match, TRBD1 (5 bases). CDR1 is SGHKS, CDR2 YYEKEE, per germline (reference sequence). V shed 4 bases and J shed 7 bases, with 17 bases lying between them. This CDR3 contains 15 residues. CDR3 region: CASSMGGLRGEKLFF. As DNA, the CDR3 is TGTGCCAGCAGCATGGGGGGTCTGCGGGGTGAAAAACTGTTTTTT.

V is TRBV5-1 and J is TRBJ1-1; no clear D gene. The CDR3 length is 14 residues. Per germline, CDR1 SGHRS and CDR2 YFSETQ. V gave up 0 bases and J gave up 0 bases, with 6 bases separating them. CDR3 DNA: TGCGCCAGCAGCTTGGAGGCGTTGAACACTGAAGCTTTCTTT. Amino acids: CASSLEALNTEAFF.